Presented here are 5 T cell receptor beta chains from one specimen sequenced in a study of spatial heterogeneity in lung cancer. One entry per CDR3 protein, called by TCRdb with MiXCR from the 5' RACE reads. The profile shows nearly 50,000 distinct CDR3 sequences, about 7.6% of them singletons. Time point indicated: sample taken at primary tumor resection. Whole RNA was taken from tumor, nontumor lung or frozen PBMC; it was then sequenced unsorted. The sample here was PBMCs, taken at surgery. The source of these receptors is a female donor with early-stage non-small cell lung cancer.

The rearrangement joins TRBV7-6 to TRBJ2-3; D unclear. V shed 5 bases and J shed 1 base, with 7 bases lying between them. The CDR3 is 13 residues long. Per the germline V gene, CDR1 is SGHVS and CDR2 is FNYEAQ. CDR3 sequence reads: CASSPSRTDTQYF. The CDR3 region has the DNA TGTGCCAGCAGCCCCTCCCGCACAGATACGCAGTATTTT. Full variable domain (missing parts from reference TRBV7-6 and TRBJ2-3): GAGVSQSPRYKVTKRGQDVALRCDPISGHVSLYWYRQALGQGPEFLTYFNYEAQQDKSGLPNDRFSAERPEGSISTLTIQRTEQRDSAMYRCASSPSRTDTQYFGPGTRLTVL.

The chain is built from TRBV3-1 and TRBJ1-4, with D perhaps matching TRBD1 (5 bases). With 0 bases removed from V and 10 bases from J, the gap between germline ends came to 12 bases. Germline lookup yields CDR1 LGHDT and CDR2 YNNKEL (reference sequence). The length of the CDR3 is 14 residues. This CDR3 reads CASSQETVGGKLFF. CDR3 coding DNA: TGTGCCAGCAGCCAAGAGACAGTGGGGGGAAAACTGTTTTTT.

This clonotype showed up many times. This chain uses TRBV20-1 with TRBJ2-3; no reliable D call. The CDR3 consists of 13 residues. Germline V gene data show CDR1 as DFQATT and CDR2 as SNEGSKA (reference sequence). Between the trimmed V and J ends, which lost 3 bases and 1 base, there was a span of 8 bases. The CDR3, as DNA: TGCAGTGCTAGCCGGCCTGGCACAGATACGCAGTATTTT. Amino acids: CSASRPGTDTQYF.

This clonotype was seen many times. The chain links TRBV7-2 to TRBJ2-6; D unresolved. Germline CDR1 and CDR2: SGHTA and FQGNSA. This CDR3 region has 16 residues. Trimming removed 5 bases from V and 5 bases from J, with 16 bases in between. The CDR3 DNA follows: TGTGCCAGCAGCCCTTTAACGTTGGTACGGGCCAACGTCCTGACTTTC. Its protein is CASSPLTLVRANVLTF.

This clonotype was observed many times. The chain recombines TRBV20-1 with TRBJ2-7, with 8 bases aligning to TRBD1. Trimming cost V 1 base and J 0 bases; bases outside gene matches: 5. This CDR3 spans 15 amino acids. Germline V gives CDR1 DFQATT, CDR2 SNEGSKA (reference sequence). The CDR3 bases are TGCAGTGCTAGAGGCCGGGACAGGAGCTCCTACGAGCAGTACTTC. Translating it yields CSARGRDRSSYEQYF.